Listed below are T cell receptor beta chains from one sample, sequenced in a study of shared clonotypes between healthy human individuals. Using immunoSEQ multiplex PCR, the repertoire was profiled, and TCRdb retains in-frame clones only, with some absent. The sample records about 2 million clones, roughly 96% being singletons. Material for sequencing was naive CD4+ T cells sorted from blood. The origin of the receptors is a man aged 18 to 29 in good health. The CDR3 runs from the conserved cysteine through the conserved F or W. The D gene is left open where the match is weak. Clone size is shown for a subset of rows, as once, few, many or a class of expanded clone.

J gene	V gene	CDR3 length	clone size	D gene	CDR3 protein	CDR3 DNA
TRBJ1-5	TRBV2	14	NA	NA	CASSEERTNQPQHF	TGTGCCAGCAGTGAAGAGAGGACGAATCAGCCCCAGCATTTT
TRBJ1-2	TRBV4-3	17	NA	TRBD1	CASSQDDRGLNFYGYTF	TGCGCCAGCAGCCAAGATGATAGGGGGCTGAATTTCTATGGCTACACCTTC
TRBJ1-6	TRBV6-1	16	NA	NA	CASSERTVERNSPLHF	TGTGCCAGCAGTGAAAGGACCGTCGAAAGGAATTCACCCCTCCACTTT
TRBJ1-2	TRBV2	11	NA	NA	CASSDRNGYTF	TGTGCCAGCAGTGACAGAAACGGCTACACCTTC
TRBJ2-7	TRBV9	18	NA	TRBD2	CASSVEGSGGISSYEQYF	TGTGCCAGCAGCGTAGAGGGTTCGGGAGGGATTAGCTCCTACGAGCAGTACTTC
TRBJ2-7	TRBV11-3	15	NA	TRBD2	CASSRTSGSRDEQYF	TGTGCCAGCAGCCGTACTAGCGGGAGTAGGGACGAGCAGTACTTC
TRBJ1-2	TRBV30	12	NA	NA	CAWSVYNYGYTF	TGTGCCTGGAGTGTATATAACTATGGCTACACCTTC
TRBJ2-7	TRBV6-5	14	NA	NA	CASSYSPGAYEQYF	TGTGCCAGCAGTTACTCGCCAGGGGCGTACGAGCAGTACTTC
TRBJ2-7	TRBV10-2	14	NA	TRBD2	CASSESSGGYEQYF	TGCGCCAGCAGTGAGTCGTCGGGGGGCTACGAGCAGTACTTC
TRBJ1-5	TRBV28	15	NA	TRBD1	CASSRQGWGNQPQHF	TGTGCCAGCAGTCGACAGGGATGGGGCAATCAGCCCCAGCATTTT
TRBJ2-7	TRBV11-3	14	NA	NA	CASSPGTGSYEQYF	TGTGCCAGCAGCCCAGGTACAGGGTCCTACGAGCAGTACTTC
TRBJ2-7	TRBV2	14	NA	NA	CASTLETTTYEQYF	TGTGCCAGCACCCTAGAGACCACGACCTACGAGCAGTACTTC
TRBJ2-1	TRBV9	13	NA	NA	CASSRAPYNEQFF	TGTGCCAGCAGCAGGGCCCCCTACAATGAGCAGTTCTTC
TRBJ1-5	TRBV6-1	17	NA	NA	CASSEGTQAPGYQPQHF	TGTGCCAGCAGTGAGGGGACACAGGCGCCCGGTTATCAGCCCCAGCATTTT
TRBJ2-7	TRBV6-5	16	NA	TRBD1	CASSYSVVQGAGEQYF	TGTGCCAGCAGTTACTCGGTAGTACAGGGGGCGGGAGAGCAGTACTTC
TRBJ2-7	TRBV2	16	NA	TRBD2	CASSREVGGVAYEQYF	TGTGCCAGCAGCCGGGAGGTCGGCGGGGTTGCCTACGAGCAGTACTTC
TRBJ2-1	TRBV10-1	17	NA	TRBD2	CASNNPAGLGYYNEQFF	TGCGCCAGCAATAACCCCGCGGGACTAGGATATTACAATGAGCAGTTCTTC
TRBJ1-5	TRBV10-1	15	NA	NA	CSYRSGPFSNQPQHF	TGCTCGTACAGGTCGGGTCCCTTTAGCAATCAGCCCCAGCATTTT
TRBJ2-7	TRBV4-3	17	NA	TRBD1	CASSHPVAGTGSYEQYF	TGCGCCAGCAGCCACCCCGTGGCCGGGACAGGGAGCTACGAGCAGTACTTC
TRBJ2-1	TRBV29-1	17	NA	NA	CSVELMRGPPRDNEQFF	TGCAGCGTTGAGTTAATGCGCGGGCCACCGCGCGACAATGAGCAGTTCTTC
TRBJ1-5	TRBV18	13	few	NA	CASSADRYQPQHF	TGTGCCAGCTCAGCCGACAGATATCAGCCCCAGCATTTT
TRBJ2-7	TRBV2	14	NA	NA	CASSETWAGYEQYF	TGTGCCAGCAGTGAAACATGGGCGGGCTACGAGCAGTACTTC
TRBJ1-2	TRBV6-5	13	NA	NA	CASSKVGYYGYTF	TGTGCCAGCAGCAAAGTGGGGTACTATGGCTACACCTTC